What follows describes a single TCR beta chain. What it recognizes is unknown. The length of the CDR3 is 18 residues. Trimming cost V 6 bases and J 4 bases, with 27 bases left between them. Germline V lookup: CDR1 MNHEY, CDR2 SVGEGT. The source of the sample is a study of T cell responses to AZD1222 COVID-19 vaccine. Whole-study findings and limits: Vaccine-related CD4 TCRs covered spike, predominating at 160-218 and 743-854. The breadth and depth of Spike-specific TCRs increased once two AZD1222 doses had been given. Seropositive at baseline were only a handful of AZD1222 recipients.

TCRdb keeps only in-frame clones here, not all; method: immunoSEQ multiplex PCR. The data contain 150,000 or so clones, about 88% of them singletons. This clonotype was obtained from an adult in good health. This sample comprised peripheral blood, obtained on day 0 of AZD1222 vaccination. This rearrangement joins TRBV6-2 or TRBV6-3 to TRBJ1-2, with D uncertain. The CDR3 region is CASSTIQAVAGAIYGYTF. CDR3 coding DNA: TGTGCCAGCAGCACCATTCAGGCCGTGGCAGGAGCCATCTATGGCTACACCTTC.